A single sample gave rise to the 14 T cell receptor beta chains below, sequenced in a study of T cells in Graves' hyperthyroidism and ophthalmopathy. RNA transcripts gave rise to amplified TCR beta CDR3 regions. A set of HTBI primers served as the primers for a first-round RT-PCR of the TCR CDR3. TCRdb reprocessed the multiplex PCR reads with MiXCR, giving one entry per CDR3 protein. The data hold around 500,000 distinct CDR3 sequences, with roughly a sixth observed a single time. Sequenced sample: blood. Every receptor here comes from a woman aged 30 to 39 with Graves' ophthalmopathy.

This clonotype was counted between two and nine times. The rearrangement uses TRBV12-3 or TRBV12-4 and TRBJ2-7; D may be TRBD1 or TRBD2 (5 bases each). The CDR3 is 14 amino acids. With 4 bases removed from V and 0 bases from J, the gap between germline ends came to 10 bases. CDR3 protein: CASSWGTDSYEQYF. The CDR3 bases are TGTGCCAGCAGTTGGGGGACGGACTCCTACGAGCAGTACTTC.

This clonotype was counted ten times or more. V and J are TRBV7-8 and TRBJ2-7, with 7 bases aligning to TRBD2. The junction had 9 bases not matched to a gene; V was cut back by 3 bases and J by 4 bases. Germline CDR1 reads SGHVS; CDR2 reads FQNEAQ. This CDR3 spans 15 amino acids. For the CDR3, the DNA is TGTGCCAGCAGCTTCAGTGGGAGGGCCGGGTACGAGCAGTACTTC. Amino acid sequence: CASSFSGRAGYEQYF. Combining the CDR3 with reference TRBV7-8 and TRBJ2-7 gives the whole variable domain GAGVSQSPRYKVAKRGQDVALRCDPISGHVSLFWYQQALGQGPEFLTYFQNEAQLDKSGLPSDRFFAERPEGSVSTLKIQRTQQEDSAVYLCASSFSGRAGYEQYFGPGTRLTVT.

In its sample, this clonotype was seen many times. The J gene is TRBJ1-1, the V gene TRBV12-3 or TRBV12-4; possible D gene TRBD1, 6 bases. This CDR3 has 14 residues. Trimming removed 4 bases at V and 4 bases at J, with 13 bases between. The CDR3 DNA follows: TGTGCCAGCAGTTCTGACAGGATTTTCACTGAAGCTTTCTTT. Translation gives CASSSDRIFTEAFF.

The chain uses TRBV28 and TRBJ2-2; the D gene could be TRBD1 or TRBD2 (5 bases each). CDR1 MDHEN and CDR2 SYDVKM come from the germline V gene. The CDR3 extends over 14 amino acids. The V end lost 6 bases, the J end lost 2 bases, and 10 bases lay between the germline ends. The CDR3 here is CASRRGHNTGELFF. For the CDR3, the DNA is TGTGCCAGCAGGAGGGGCCACAACACCGGGGAGCTGTTTTTT. The full variable domain, completed using reference TRBV28 and TRBJ2-2, is DVKVTQSSRYLVKRTGEKVFLECVQDMDHENMFWYRQDPGLGLRLIYFSYDVKMKEKGDIPEGYSVSREKKERFSLILESASTNQTSMYLCASRRGHNTGELFFGEGSRLTVL.

This clonotype was seen many times. V usage is TRBV3-1 and J usage is TRBJ2-1; 11 bases align to TRBD2. V trimming: 4 bases; J trimming: 7 bases; junction bases outside the gene matches: 9. Per the germline V gene, CDR1 is LGHDT and CDR2 is YNNKEL (reference sequence). This CDR3 contains 16 residues. The CDR3 DNA is TGTGCCAGCAGCCGTTTAGCGGGAGGGGAACTAAATGAGCAGTTCTTC. It is translated as CASSRLAGGELNEQFF.

This clonotype was observed a handful of times. The J gene is TRBJ2-7, the V gene TRBV7-3; D not resolved. V lost 8 bases and J 7 bases, leaving 21 bases between the germline ends. The germline V gene has CDR1 SGHTA and CDR2 FQGTGA. The CDR3 runs 14 residues. CDR3 region: CASGKAGPLGEQYF. The CDR3 DNA sequence: TGTGCCAGCGGGAAAGCAGGTCCCCTGGGTGAGCAGTACTTC.

This clonotype was observed a few times. V is TRBV2 and J is TRBJ2-7; TRBD1 aligns across 12 bases. The V segment lost 5 bases and the J segment 3 bases; nucleotides outside the gene matches: 11. This CDR3 region has 17 residues. Germline lookup yields CDR1 SNHLY and CDR2 FYNNEI. This CDR3 is CASSSGTGGGEFYEQYF. Here the CDR3 DNA reads TGTGCCAGCAGTTCCGGGACAGGGGGCGGTGAGTTCTACGAGCAGTACTTC.

This clonotype turned up a few times. The chain couples TRBV6-2 or TRBV6-3 to TRBJ2-6; D is possibly TRBD2 (6 bases). This CDR3 has 15 residues. The V gene lost 6 bases and the J gene lost 0 bases, with 9 bases spanning the gap. Looked up from germline, CDR1 is MNHEY and CDR2 is SVGEGT. Here the CDR3 DNA reads TGTGCCAGCAGACACGGGGGCTCTGGGGCCAACGTCCTGACTTTC. It is translated as CASRHGGSGANVLTF.

This clonotype has a handful of counts. This chain connects TRBV24-1 to TRBJ2-3, with D perhaps matching TRBD2 (6 bases). This CDR3 has 17 residues. The V gene lost 1 base and the J gene lost 4 bases, with 17 bases spanning the gap. Germline-derived CDR1 and CDR2 are KGHDR and SFDVKD. The CDR3 here is CATSDFRGLGSSDTQYF. In nucleotides, the CDR3 is TGTGCCACCAGTGATTTTAGGGGACTTGGGTCCTCAGATACGCAGTATTTT.

In this sample, this clonotype turned up many times. The chain joins TRBV11-2 to TRBJ2-5, with D perhaps assigned TRBD1 or TRBD2 (6 bases each). Germline V gives CDR1 SGHAT, CDR2 FQNNGV. The CDR3 has 15 residues. Between the trimmed V and J ends, which lost 5 bases and 3 bases, there was a span of 16 bases. The CDR3 sequence is CASSLTGWREETQYF. The DNA for the CDR3 is TGTGCCAGCAGCCTTACAGGGTGGAGGGAAGAGACCCAGTACTTC.

Only a few counts were recorded for this clonotype. This is likely a read error, given that the CDR3 carries no conserved phenylalanine or tryptophan at its end. The chain couples TRBV4-2 to TRBJ1-2; D unclear. The CDR3 contains 14 residues. The V end lost 0 bases, the J end lost 3 bases, and 8 bases lay between the germline ends. The V gene's germline CDR1 is LGHNA and CDR2 YNFKEQ. The CDR3 coding sequence is TGTGCCAGCAGCCAAGATCGGGGTGACTATGGCTACACCCTC. Its translation is CASSQDRGDYGYTL.

This clonotype was found a few times. The CDR3 coding sequence is TGTGCCAGCAGCCCCGGGGGACACCCACCACTTCTCGAGCAGTACTTC. It encodes CASSPGGHPPLLEQYF. This chain links TRBV28 with TRBJ2-7, with D perhaps matching TRBD1 or TRBD2 (6 bases each). V lost 6 bases and J lost 6, with 24 bases in between. This CDR3 contains 16 residues. Germline CDR1 MDHEN, CDR2 SYDVKM.

This clonotype appeared a few times. V and J are TRBV28 and TRBJ2-2, with D tentatively TRBD2 (6 bases). With 5 bases removed from V and 6 bases from J, the gap between germline ends came to 16 bases. This CDR3 spans 15 amino acids. The germline CDR1 and CDR2 sequences are MDHEN and SYDVKM. The CDR3 DNA reads as TGTGCCAGCAGTGTCGGGGGATTGCCGGCCGGGGAGCTGTTTTTT. It yields the protein CASSVGGLPAGELFF.

This clonotype was recorded at least ten times. The V call is TRBV2, the J call TRBJ2-5; no firm D call. Per the germline V gene, CDR1 is SNHLY and CDR2 is FYNNEI. There are 14 residues in the CDR3. Trimming cost V 2 bases and J 2 bases, with 9 bases left between them. CDR3 loop: CASSEFHSQETQYF. In DNA form, the CDR3 reads TGTGCCAGCAGTGAATTTCACAGTCAAGAGACCCAGTACTTC.